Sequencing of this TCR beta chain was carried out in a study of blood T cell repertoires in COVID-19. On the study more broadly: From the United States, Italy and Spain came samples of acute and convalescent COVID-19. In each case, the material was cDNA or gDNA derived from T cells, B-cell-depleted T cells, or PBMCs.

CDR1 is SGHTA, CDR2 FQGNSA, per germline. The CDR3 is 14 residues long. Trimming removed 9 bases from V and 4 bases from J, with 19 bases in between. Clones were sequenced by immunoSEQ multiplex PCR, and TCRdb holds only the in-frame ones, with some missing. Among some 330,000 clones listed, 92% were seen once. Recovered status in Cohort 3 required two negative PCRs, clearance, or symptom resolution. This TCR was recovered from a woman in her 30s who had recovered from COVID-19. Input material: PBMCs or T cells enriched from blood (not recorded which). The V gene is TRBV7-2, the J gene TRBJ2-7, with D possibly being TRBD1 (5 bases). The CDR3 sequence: CARPPIDQGYEQYF. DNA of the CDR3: TGTGCCAGACCCCCCATCGACCAGGGTTACGAGCAGTACTTC.